This T cell receptor (beta chain) was sequenced during a study of cytomegalovirus exposure and HLA in healthy donors. V was pared by 4 bases and J by 9 bases, with 6 bases of the junction left unmatched. Germline CDR1 is KGHSH and CDR2 is LQKENI. There are 14 residues in the CDR3. This clone was detected once. Primers: 60 Vbeta forward and 13 Jbeta reverse. Sequencing was performed with immunoSEQ multiplex PCR; in TCRdb, only in-frame clones are kept and a portion is missing. This sample has about 120,000 clones, with about 78% found just once. The TCR originated in a man aged 25 to 40 in good health and CMV-seronegative. What was sequenced was PBMCs. J is TRBJ2-1 and V is TRBV18; 10 nucleotides line up with TRBD1. The CDR3 bases are TGTGCCAGCTCACTGGGACAGGGGATTGGTGAGCAGTTCTTC. The encoded protein is CASSLGQGIGEQFF.